The next 19 T cell receptor beta chains were all read from a single sample in a study of beta chain features in type 1 diabetes. The entirety of the isolated RNA underwent reverse transcription, so expressed TCRB transcripts were sequenced. Using immunoSEQ multiplex PCR, the repertoire was profiled, and TCRdb retains in-frame clones only, with some absent. The table records over 500,000 clones, 15% to 17% of them present only once. The sequenced sample consisted of naive CD4+ T cells from blood. Receptors were obtained from a young man in good health.

The V call is TRBV11-1, the J call TRBJ2-3, with a tentative D call TRBD2 (6 bases). V was pared by 2 bases and J by 0 bases, with 12 bases between. The germline V gene has CDR1 SGHAT and CDR2 FQDESV (reference sequence). The CDR3 totals 16 residues. The CDR3 reads CASSLTRERSTDTQYF. The CDR3 nucleotides are TGTGCCAGCAGCTTAACCCGGGAGCGGAGCACAGATACGCAGTATTTT.

The chain links TRBV19 to TRBJ2-6; D is possibly TRBD1 (6 bases). Germline assignment: CDR1 LNHDA and CDR2 SQIVND (reference sequence). This CDR3 has 17 amino acids. V was clipped by 4 bases and J by 4 bases, with 17 bases between them. CDR3: CASSKKTTGTGANVLTF. Here the CDR3 DNA reads TGTGCCAGTAGTAAGAAAACCACAGGGACGGGGGCCAACGTCCTGACTTTC.

This clone was detected a few times. V and J are TRBV9 and TRBJ1-5, with D uncertain. Germline CDR1 and CDR2: SGDLS and YYNGEE. This CDR3 contains 15 residues. Trimming removed 0 bases from V and 2 bases from J, with 9 bases in between. The CDR3 here is CASSVDPWGNQPQHF. CDR3 DNA sequence: TGTGCCAGCAGCGTAGACCCGTGGGGCAATCAGCCCCAGCATTTT.

This clone was detected only a few times. V is TRBV27 and J is TRBJ2-7, with D perhaps matching TRBD1 (5 bases). The CDR3 is 12 residues long. Trimming removed 6 bases at V and 3 bases at J, with 9 bases between. Looked up from germline, CDR1 is MNHEY and CDR2 is SMNVEV (reference sequence). CDR3 coding DNA: TGTGCCAGCAGGACAGTCTTCTACGAGCAGTACTTC. As protein: CASRTVFYEQYF.

The chain has TRBV5-1 and TRBJ2-7, with 11 bases fitting TRBD2. V trimming: 2 bases; J trimming: 6 bases; junction bases outside the gene matches: 7. This CDR3 is built from 15 residues. Germline assignment: CDR1 SGHRS and CDR2 YFSETQ. The DNA for the CDR3 is TGCGCCAGCAGCTTAGCTAGCGGGAGGTACCTCGAGCAGTACTTC. It is translated as CASSLASGRYLEQYF.

This clone has just a few counts. The J gene is TRBJ2-1, the V gene TRBV5-1; 11 bases are a match to TRBD2. CDR3 size: 17 residues. V lost 2 bases to trimming and J lost 4 bases; unmatched junction nucleotides: 8. CDR1 is SGHRS, CDR2 YFSETQ, per germline. The CDR3 DNA reads as TGCGCCAGCAGCTTAGTCCCGGGGACTAGCGGTTACAATGAGCAGTTCTTC. Amino acids: CASSLVPGTSGYNEQFF.

In this sample, this clone turned up a few times. This rearrangement joins TRBV29-1 to TRBJ2-7, with D hard to call. The V gene's germline CDR1 is SQVTM and CDR2 ANQGSEA. This CDR3 has 14 residues. V shed 5 bases and J shed 3 bases, with 17 bases lying between them. CDR3 region: CSVKNFLTDYEQYF. Here the CDR3 DNA reads TGCAGCGTTAAGAACTTCTTAACCGACTACGAGCAGTACTTC.

This clone was observed a few times. The chain has TRBV2 and TRBJ2-3; TRBD2 aligns across 7 bases. CDR3 length: 16 residues. V shed 7 bases and J 0 bases; nucleotides not matched to a gene: 10. Germline V gene data show CDR1 as SNHLY and CDR2 as FYNNEI. For the CDR3, the DNA is TGTGCCAGCACCCCGGAGCTAGCGGCTAGCACAGATACGCAGTATTTT. Translation gives CASTPELAASTDTQYF.

This clone has just a few counts. V and J are TRBV9 and TRBJ1-6; D gene uncertain. V lost 0 bases and J lost 15, with 13 bases in between. The CDR3 has 13 residues. Looked up from germline, CDR1 is SGDLS and CDR2 is YYNGEE. CDR3 sequence reads: CASSVAGPGVLHF. The CDR3, as DNA: TGTGCCAGCAGCGTAGCAGGTCCGGGAGTCCTCCACTTT.

This clone has more than one count but fewer than ten. A clone one base away is much larger, so this may be a read error. Other DNA sequences in the same sample also yield this CDR3. The V and J genes are TRBV2 and TRBJ2-3; no clear D gene. The CDR3 sequence is 11 residues long. Trimming pared 6 bases from V and 2 bases from J, leaving 3 bases between. Germline CDR1 and CDR2: SNHLY and FYNNEI. CDR3 region: CASSYTDTQYF. In nucleotides, the CDR3 is TGTGCCAGCAGCTACACAGATACGCAGTATTTT.

This chain uses TRBV4-2 with TRBJ2-2; 11 bases fit TRBD2. The CDR3 is 17 amino acids. The V gene's germline CDR1 is LGHNA and CDR2 YNFKEQ. The J segment lost 6 bases and the V segment lost 2 bases, leaving 8 bases of the junction unmatched. In DNA form, the CDR3 reads TGTGCCAGCAGCCAATTTCTAGCGGGGGGCACCCCCGGGGAGCTGTTTTTT. Its translation: CASSQFLAGGTPGELFF.

The V gene is TRBV4-2, the J gene TRBJ1-2, with no clear D. CDR1 and CDR2 from the germline V gene are LGHNA and YNFKEQ. V gave up 0 bases and J gave up 8 bases, with 10 bases separating them. CDR3 length equals 13 residues. The CDR3 DNA reads as TGTGCCAGCAGCCAAGACACTGAGTTGGGCTACACCTTC. It is translated as CASSQDTELGYTF.

DNA of the CDR3: TGTGCCAGCAGCCTCGATAGAACCCAGTACTTC. This gives the protein CASSLDRTQYF. This chain joins TRBV5-4 and TRBJ2-5; D gene uncertain. CDR1 SGHNT and CDR2 YYREEE come from the germline V gene (reference sequence). The CDR3 covers 11 residues. Trimming left V 4 bases short and J 8 bases short, with 9 bases between. Based on the CDR3 plus reference TRBV5-4 and TRBJ2-5, the full variable domain is ETGVTQSPTHLIKTRGQQVTLRCSSQSGHNTVSWYQQALGQGPQFIFQYYREEENGRGNFPPRFSGLQFPNYSSELNVNALELDDSALYLCASSLDRTQYFGPGTRLLVL.

The sample holds a few counts of this clone. The rearrangement joins TRBV28 to TRBJ2-2; 9 nucleotides line up with TRBD2. The trim removed 2 bases at V and 2 bases at J, leaving 6 bases unmatched. Germline-derived CDR1 and CDR2 are MDHEN and SYDVKM. The CDR3 length is 17 residues. CDR3 in DNA: TGTGCCAGCAGTTTAGAAGGACTAGCGCGCAACACCGGGGAGCTGTTTTTT. Translated, it gives CASSLEGLARNTGELFF.

This clone appeared a few times. The rearrangement uses TRBV5-4 and TRBJ2-2; TRBD1 matches at 9 bases. Germline V gene data show CDR1 as SGHNT and CDR2 as YYREEE (reference sequence). With V trimmed by 4 bases and J by 1 base, 2 bases remained unmatched. CDR3 length: 15 residues. The DNA of the CDR3 is TGTGCCAGCAGCATGGGACAGGGGAACACCGGGGAGCTGTTTTTT. This translates into CASSMGQGNTGELFF.

This clone was found a few times. The chain carries TRBV5-1 and TRBJ2-1; D is possibly TRBD1 (5 bases). The length of the CDR3 is 15 residues. V was pared by 5 bases and J by 6 bases, with 18 bases between. The germline V gene has CDR1 SGHRS and CDR2 YFSETQ. The CDR3 sequence is CASSPAGKFSNEQFF. The DNA of the CDR3 is TGCGCCAGCAGTCCCGCAGGGAAGTTTAGCAATGAGCAGTTCTTC. Filled out from reference TRBV5-1 and TRBJ2-1, the complete variable domain reads KAGVTQTPRYLIKTRGQQVTLSCSPISGHRSVSWYQQTPGQGLQFLFEYFSETQRNKGNFPGRFSGRQFSNSRSEMNVSTLELGDSALYLCASSPAGKFSNEQFFGPGTRLTVL.

This clone was observed a handful of times. The genes are TRBV9 and TRBJ2-5; 10 bases are shared with TRBD2. V was clipped by 4 bases and J by 4 bases; unmatched bases: 4. The CDR3 is 14 amino acids. The germline V gene has CDR1 SGDLS and CDR2 YYNGEE. The CDR3 loop is CASSFGLAVETQYF. As DNA, the CDR3 is TGTGCCAGCAGCTTCGGACTAGCGGTAGAGACCCAGTACTTC.

The V and J genes are TRBV18 and TRBJ1-1; D not resolved. Trimming removed 3 bases from V and 7 bases from J, with 9 bases in between. CDR3 length: 12 amino acids. Germline-derived CDR1 and CDR2 are KGHSH and LQKENI. Here the CDR3 reads CASSPFWDEAFF. The CDR3 DNA sequence: TGTGCCAGCTCACCCTTTTGGGATGAAGCTTTCTTT.

The rearrangement links TRBV28 to TRBJ2-7, with D perhaps assigned TRBD1 or TRBD2 (5 bases each). Trimming pared 6 bases from V and 3 bases from J, leaving 9 bases between. The CDR3 spans 12 residues. From germline, CDR1 is MDHEN and CDR2 SYDVKM. CDR3 nucleotide sequence: TGTGCCAGCAGCCCAGGGAGCTACGAGCAGTACTTC. It yields the protein CASSPGSYEQYF.